These T cell receptor beta chains were read from a single sample in a study of early T cells in non-severe SARS-CoV-2 infection. TCRdb processed the 5' RACE reads anew with MiXCR; each CDR3 protein has one entry. The data show tens of thousands of distinct CDR3 sequences, with approximately 6% seen just once and 9.5% to 15% held by the top ten. The sample was whole blood. The receptor set was obtained from an adult who was a healthcare worker with PCR-confirmed SARS-CoV-2 infection or an uninfected control (not recorded which). The CDR3 runs from the conserved cysteine through the conserved F or W. A D gene is named only where the DNA matches it firmly. Clone size is given for some rows only: seen once, a few or many times, or a class if the clone is expanded.

d_call | clone_size | j_call | cdr3_length | v_call | cdr3_aa | cdr3_nt
. | . | TRBJ1-1 | 14 | TRBV28 | CASWWGGMNTEAFF | TGTGCCAGTTGGTGGGGCGGAATGAACACTGAAGCTTTCTTT
. | few | TRBJ1-5 | 15 | TRBV5-5 | CASSSGTYKNQPQHF | TGTGCCAGCAGCTCGGGGACTTACAAGAATCAGCCCCAGCATTTT
. | many | TRBJ1-5 | 16 | TRBV20-1 | CSARDMGGGSNQPQHF | TGCAGTGCTAGAGATATGGGTGGAGGTAGCAATCAGCCCCAGCATTTT
. | . | TRBJ1-4 | 14 | TRBV5-1 | CASSDGTGGEKLFF | TGCGCCAGCAGCGACGGGACGGGAGGTGAAAAACTGTTTTTT
. | many | TRBJ2-7 | 16 | TRBV5-6 | CASSLGQGGTAYEQYF | TGTGCCAGCAGCTTGGGACAGGGAGGTACCGCCTACGAGCAGTACTTC
. | . | TRBJ2-1 | 14 | TRBV10-3 | CAIRTGTPGNEQFF | TGTGCCATTAGGACCGGGACTCCTGGGAATGAGCAGTTCTTC
. | many | TRBJ2-7 | 13 | TRBV12-3/TRBV12-4 | CASSTGAGHEQYF | TGTGCCAGCAGTACGGGGGCGGGCCACGAGCAGTACTTC
. | many | TRBJ1-5 | 14 | TRBV28 | CASSFRISNQPQHF | TGTGCCAGCAGTTTCAGGATTTCCAATCAGCCCCAGCATTTT
TRBD1 | many | TRBJ2-3 | 16 | TRBV6-1 | CASSEAMGTGPDTQYF | TGTGCCAGCAGTGAAGCAATGGGGACAGGGCCGGATACGCAGTATTTT
. | many | TRBJ2-5 | 13 | TRBV20-1 | CSASRTAEQTQYF | TGCAGTGCTAGTCGAACTGCGGAACAGACCCAGTACTTC
. | many | TRBJ2-3 | 14 | TRBV27 | CASSDGSPADTQYF | TGTGCCAGCAGCGACGGGTCCCCCGCAGATACGCAGTATTTT
. | few | TRBJ1-6 | 16 | TRBV6-5 | CASSYGGSSYNSPLHF | TGTGCCAGCAGTTACGGGGGGAGCTCCTATAATTCACCCCTCCACTTT